This T cell receptor (beta chain) was obtained from a study of blood T cells in healthy people across ages. Overall study results and limits: A strong correlation was seen between TCR beta diversity and naive T cell percentage. Across the age range, TCR beta diversity per million T cells fell in a roughly linear way. Higher diversity, along with more naive CD4+ cells, distinguished long-lived donors from aged donors.

Then a second PCR, running roughly 7 to 11 cycles, was carried out with a sample-barcoded 5' primer and a J-beta primer mix. TCRdb re-called the 5' RACE reads with MiXCR, one entry per CDR3 protein. This table holds around 1,900,000 distinct CDR3 sequences, about 39% found once. Per sample, a minimum of 6 million PBMCs were isolated. CDR3 length: 17 amino acids. With 4 bases removed from V and 0 bases from J, the gap between germline ends came to 16 bases. Per the germline V gene, CDR1 is SEHNR and CDR2 is FQNEAQ (reference sequence). About this clonotype itself: Its matching antigen is unknown.

Sequencing was carried out using blood. The chain has TRBV7-9 and TRBJ2-1, with D possibly matching TRBD2 (5 bases). This clonotype was obtained from a human donor in good health. The CDR3 nucleotides are TGTGCCAGCAGCTCTCAATATACGGGGAGCTCCTACAATGAGCAGTTCTTC. Its protein product is CASSSQYTGSSYNEQFF.